This T cell receptor beta chain derives from a study of blood T cells in healthy people across ages. Findings and limits, study-wide: Percentage of naive T cells showed a strong correlation with TCR beta diversity. Roughly linear age-related decline in beta diversity appeared, significant by age roughly 40.

Concerning this clonotype itself: Its antigen is unknown.

Germline values: CDR1 KGHSH, CDR2 LQKENI. The V gene end was trimmed by 3 bases and the J gene end by 6 bases; junction bases not matched to a gene: 7. There are 14 residues in the CDR3. Then a second PCR, running about 6 to 12 cycles, was carried out with a sample-barcoded 5' primer and a J-beta primer mix. Unique molecular identifiers of 12 random nucleotides labeled each cDNA. TCRdb used MiXCR to reprocess the 5' RACE reads, holding one entry per CDR3 protein. The sample includes fewer than 2,000,000 distinct CDR3 sequences, roughly two fifths of them seen just once. This clonotype originated in a human donor in good health. This rearrangement joins TRBV18 to TRBJ2-7, with 8 bases matching TRBD1. Sequenced material: blood. The CDR3 is CASSPETGAGEQYF. In nucleotides, the CDR3 is TGTGCCAGCTCACCCGAGACAGGGGCAGGCGAGCAGTACTTC.